This TCR beta chain emerged from a study of blood T cell repertoires in COVID-19. For the study at large: Italy, Spain and the United States were the sources of the convalescent and acute COVID-19 samples. Sources were T cells, B-cell-depleted T cells, or PBMCs; the material itself was cDNA or gDNA.

This clone was counted only a few times. The CDR3 is 15 amino acids. From germline, CDR1 is MGHRA and CDR2 YSYEKL. The V end lost 1 base, the J end lost 4 bases, and 11 bases lay between the germline ends. The authors' processing: Amplifying reference gene primers gave estimates of nucleated cell counts. TCRdb keeps only in-frame clones here, not all; method: immunoSEQ multiplex PCR. That table gives V, J and clone size, and the DNA gave D and trimming. The sample holds 60,000 to 75,000 clones, 60% to 85% seen once. The chain employs TRBV4-1 and TRBJ1-5; D is undetermined. The receptor was derived from a woman older than 75 with acute or convalescent COVID-19. Sequencing input: peripheral blood. CDR3 coding DNA: TGCGCCAGCAGCCAAGGGTTGAGGTGGAATCAGCCCCAGCATTTT. Protein sequence: CASSQGLRWNQPQHF.